The 8 T cell receptor beta chains in this list originate from one sample, sequenced in a study of blood T cell repertoires in COVID-19. Sequencing was performed with immunoSEQ multiplex PCR; in TCRdb, only in-frame clones are kept and a portion is missing. The sample includes 410,000 or so clones, roughly 90% seen only once; the top ten take roughly 1.6%. Sample: peripheral blood. The source of these receptors is a middle-aged woman with COVID-19, enrolled during active disease.

This clone was recorded once. Here the CDR3 reads CASSLAGKGVQETQYF. Written as DNA, the CDR3 is TGTGCCAGCAGCTTAGCGGGGAAGGGGGTACAAGAGACCCAGTACTTC. The chain couples TRBV7-6 to TRBJ2-5; D might be TRBD1 (6 bases). Germline lookup yields CDR1 SGHVS and CDR2 FNYEAQ. The CDR3 spans 16 residues. Trimming stripped 0 bases from V and 2 bases from J, with 13 bases between.

The CDR3 loop reads CASSFAGNGEQFF. CDR3 nucleotide sequence: TGTGCCAGCAGCTTCGCCGGGAACGGTGAGCAGTTCTTC. The chain has TRBV7-2 and TRBJ2-1, with D possibly being TRBD2 (5 bases). Trimming shortened V by 3 bases and J by 9 bases, and 12 bases separated the two germline ends. CDR1 and CDR2 (germline): SGHTA, FQGNSA. This CDR3 is 13 amino acids long.

This clone has just a few counts. The V gene is TRBV13, the J gene TRBJ2-1; 11 bases match TRBD2. The CDR3 extends over 16 amino acids. V gave up 4 bases and J gave up 2 bases; unmatched junction bases: 4. The V gene's germline CDR1 is PRHDT and CDR2 FYEKMQ (reference sequence). The CDR3 DNA follows: TGTGCCAGCAGCTCAGGGACTAGCGGTGCCTACAATGAGCAGTTCTTC. Translated, it gives CASSSGTSGAYNEQFF.

This clone was picked up a small number of times. The chain uses TRBV7-3 and TRBJ1-6; TRBD1 matches at 7 bases. V lost 2 bases to trimming and J lost 9 bases; unmatched junction nucleotides: 4. The CDR3 runs to 14 residues. Germline CDR1 reads SGHTA; CDR2 reads FQGTGA. CDR3 coding DNA: TGTGCCAGCAGCTTAGGGGACAGCGTTTCACCCCTCCACTTT. Encoded protein: CASSLGDSVSPLHF.

The CDR3 coding sequence is TGTGCCAGCAGCCCCGCTGCCAGGGGGCGAGGCTACACCTTC. This codes for CASSPAARGRGYTF. The chain combines TRBV6-5 with TRBJ1-2; 8 bases are a match to TRBD1. The CDR3 runs to 14 residues. Trimming removed 6 bases from V and 8 bases from J; junction bases left unmatched: 11. The germline CDR1 and CDR2 sequences are MNHEY and SVGAGI.

The rearrangement uses TRBV2 and TRBJ1-5, with D perhaps matching TRBD1 (6 bases). The CDR3 runs 15 residues. Trimming removed 7 bases from V and 6 bases from J, with 19 bases in between. The germline CDR1 and CDR2 sequences are SNHLY and FYNNEI. CDR3: CASTGRNRVFQPQHF. Written as DNA, the CDR3 is TGTGCCAGCACCGGGAGGAACAGGGTCTTTCAGCCCCAGCATTTT.

J is TRBJ2-3 and V is TRBV11-2, with D perhaps matching TRBD2 (5 bases). The CDR3 is 15 residues long. CDR1 is SGHAT and CDR2 is FQNNGV in the germline V gene. V was trimmed by 1 base and J by 0 bases, leaving 8 bases between them. In DNA form, the CDR3 reads TGTGCCAGCAGCTTAGGAGGAGGCAGCACAGATACGCAGTATTTT. Its protein product is CASSLGGGSTDTQYF.

The chain joins TRBV5-1 to TRBJ2-3, with TRBD2 as a possible D gene (5 bases). With 4 bases removed from V and 3 bases from J, the gap between germline ends came to 15 bases. The CDR3 extends over 15 amino acids. The germline CDR1 and CDR2 sequences are SGHRS and YFSETQ. This chain's CDR3 is CASSGISGGTDTQYF. CDR3 sequence (DNA): TGCGCCAGCAGCGGTATCTCAGGAGGTACAGATACGCAGTATTTT.